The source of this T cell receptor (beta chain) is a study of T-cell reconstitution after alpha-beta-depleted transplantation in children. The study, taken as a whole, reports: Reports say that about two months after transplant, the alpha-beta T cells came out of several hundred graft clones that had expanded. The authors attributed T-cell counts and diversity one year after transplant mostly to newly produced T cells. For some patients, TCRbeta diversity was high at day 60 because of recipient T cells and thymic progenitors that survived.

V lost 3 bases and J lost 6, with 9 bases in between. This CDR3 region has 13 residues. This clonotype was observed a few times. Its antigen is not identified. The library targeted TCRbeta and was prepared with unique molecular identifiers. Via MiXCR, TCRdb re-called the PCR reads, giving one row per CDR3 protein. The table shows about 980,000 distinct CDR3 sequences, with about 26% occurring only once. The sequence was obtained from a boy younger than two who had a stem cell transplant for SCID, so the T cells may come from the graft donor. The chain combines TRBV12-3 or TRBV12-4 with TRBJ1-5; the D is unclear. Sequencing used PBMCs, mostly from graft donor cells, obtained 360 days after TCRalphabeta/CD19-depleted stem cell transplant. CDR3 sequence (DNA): TGTGCCAGCAGTTTCGTTGATGGTCAGCCCCAGCATTTT. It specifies CASSFVDGQPQHF.